What follows describes a single TCR beta chain. Its antigen remains unknown. The sample belongs to a study of cytomegalovirus exposure and HLA in healthy donors. Findings of the study overall: The listing of fewer than 200 TCR beta chains classed them as cytomegalovirus-associated. An apparent linkage of common viral pathogens to several of the most significant clusters emerged in a later analysis.

The germline CDR1 and CDR2 sequences are MNHEY and SMNVEV (reference sequence). This CDR3 contains 14 residues. The V gene lost 3 bases and the J gene lost 5 bases, with 10 bases spanning the gap. Primers: 60 Vbeta forward and 13 Jbeta reverse. Repertoires were generated with immunoSEQ multiplex PCR, while TCRdb's copy carries only in-frame clones and drops some. The table has 70,000 to 95,000 clones, 70% to 80% seen once. The chain carries TRBV27 and TRBJ2-2; D is unclear. The material sequenced was PBMCs. The receptor's source is a woman aged 40 to 50 in good health and CMV-seropositive. CDR3 amino acids: CASSLGSNTGELFF. The CDR3 coding sequence is TGTGCCAGCAGTTTGGGCAGCAATACCGGGGAGCTGTTTTTT.